The clone carrying this T cell receptor beta chain came up once. What it binds is not known. V gave up 3 bases and J gave up 3 bases; unmatched junction bases: 6. This CDR3 is 16 amino acids long. Germline V gene sequence: CDR1 LNHDA, CDR2 SQIVND (reference sequence). This sample is drawn from a study of T cell responses to AZD1222 COVID-19 vaccine. Only in-frame clones appear in the TCRdb table, and some are missing; sequencing was by immunoSEQ multiplex PCR. The table shows 150,000 to 200,000 clones, with 85% to 90% occurring only once. Whole-study findings and limits: The study reported that nearly half of spike-specific TCRs target unmutated variant regions. Females outnumbered males among donors, who were mostly white British; clonal diversity was possibly underestimated.

This chain connects TRBV19 to TRBJ2-7, with TRBD1 identical over 12 bases. This clonotype originated in an adult in good health. The source was peripheral blood, collected on day 0 of MenACWY control vaccination. The CDR3 protein is CASSMRDRGLLYEQYF. The CDR3 DNA follows: TGTGCCAGTAGTATGCGGGACAGGGGGCTTCTCTACGAGCAGTACTTC.